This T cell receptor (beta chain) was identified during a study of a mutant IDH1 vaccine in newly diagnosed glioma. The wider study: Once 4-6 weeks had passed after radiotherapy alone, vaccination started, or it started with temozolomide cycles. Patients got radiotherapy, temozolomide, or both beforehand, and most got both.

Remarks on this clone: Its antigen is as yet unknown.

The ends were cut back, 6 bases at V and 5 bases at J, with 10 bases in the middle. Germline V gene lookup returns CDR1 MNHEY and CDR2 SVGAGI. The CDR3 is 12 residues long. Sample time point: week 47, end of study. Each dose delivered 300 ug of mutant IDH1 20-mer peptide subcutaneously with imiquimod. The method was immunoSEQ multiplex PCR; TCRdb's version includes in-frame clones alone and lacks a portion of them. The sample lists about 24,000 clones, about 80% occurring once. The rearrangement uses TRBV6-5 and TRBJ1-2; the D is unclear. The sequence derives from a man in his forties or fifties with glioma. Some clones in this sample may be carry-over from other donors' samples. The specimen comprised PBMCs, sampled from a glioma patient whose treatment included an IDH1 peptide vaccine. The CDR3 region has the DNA TGTGCCAGCAGACAGAGTGTTTATGGCTACACCTTC. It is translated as CASRQSVYGYTF.